A selection of T cell receptor beta chains follows, all from one sample in a study of tumor-infiltrating lymphocytes in primary liver carcinoma. MiXCR was run by TCRdb on the multiplex PCR reads, yielding one entry per CDR3 protein. The data contain fewer than 50,000 distinct CDR3 sequences, approximately 82% of them singletons. The source material was tumor-adjacent normal liver tissue. All receptors come from a woman aged 30 to 39 with primary liver carcinoma and hepatitis B virus infection. The conserved cysteine and the conserved F or W are not part of the CDR3 here. D genes are given only for firm matches.

TRBJ2-1 . TRBV4-3 ASHTELVNEQF
TRBJ1-6 TRBD1 TRBV7-2 ASNPGQGARTLH
TRBJ2-2 . TRBV13 ANSRTRGMSNTGELF
TRBJ2-3 . TRBV11-2 AISCWGGLSTDTQY
TRBJ1-2 . TRBV4-3 TSSQVRWRGDYGYT
TRBJ2-1 TRBD2 TRBV11-2 ASSFGEGLAGGSEKF
TRBJ2-4 . TRBV2 AGRDEDSLISLAKNIQY
TRBJ2-1 . TRBV4-3 ASSQDRGRYNEQF
TRBJ1-2 . TRBV5-1 ASSLETYASSNT
TRBJ1-2 . TRBV6-1 ASAPRADNYGYT
TRBJ2-2 . TRBV6-5 TSSKHTGTAATVRELF
TRBJ2-1 . TRBV4-1 ASSQGSTGACFNEQF
TRBJ1-2 . TRBV6-5 ASSRGQSVNYDYT
TRBJ1-1 . TRBV12-3/TRBV12-4 AGSLGGGGTEAL
TRBJ2-3 . TRBV11-2 TSSPLGGGTDTQY
TRBJ2-1 . TRBV29-1 SVETSNHDEQF
TRBJ2-1 . TRBV10-3 AISDSGATYDEQL
TRBJ1-1 TRBD1 TRBV12-3/TRBV12-4 ASSSGQGRDTEAF
TRBJ2-7 . TRBV29-1 GVVQESLRHEQY
TRBJ2-2 . TRBV6-5 ASSLMGLNNGELF
TRBJ2-2 . TRBV5-6 ASSMAPRLTGGLF
TRBJ1-5 . TRBV7-9 ASSLTIGRGQPQH